This T cell receptor beta chain was sequenced for a study of technical replicates of blood from several donors. Looked up from germline, CDR1 is MNHEY and CDR2 is SMNVEV (reference sequence). The V end was cut by 8 bases, the J end by 3 bases, with 11 bases between. The CDR3 has 13 amino acids. Libraries were prepared by immunoSEQ multiplex PCR; TCRdb keeps only in-frame clonotypes and omits some of them. The sample includes roughly 80,000 clones, over 95% of them seen just once. The rearrangement uses TRBV27 and TRBJ1-5; D is unclear. The sequence was obtained from a human donor in good health. The specimen sequenced was T cells isolated from PBMCs. The CDR3 sequence: CASATEYNQPQHF. CDR3 coding DNA: TGTGCCAGCGCCACAGAGTACAATCAGCCCCAGCATTTT.